This T cell receptor beta chain was identified in a study of vaccination effects on CD4 cells after COVID-19 (dated by TCRdb to the early 2020s). About the investigation overall: In the ViraFEST assay, PBMC were stimulated with viral peptide pools, and TCR sequencing was then used to find antigen-specific CD4+ T cell clonotypes based on their expansion. Cultures from other donors in the study were sequenced with the Oncomine TCR Beta short-read assay on an Illumina iSeq 100. The full study included over 8 COVID-19 convalescent patients and a few SARS-CoV-2-naive healthy vaccine recipients. Pre-vaccine samples were collected from two convalescent patients 16 days and one week before the first dose, corresponding to 142 and 148 days after COVID-19 diagnosis. Each participant received two doses of an mRNA SARS-CoV-2 vaccine, either BNT162b2 or mRNA-1273. Over 1.5 million PBMC per well were cultured with 8.5 to 10 ug/ml peptides in IMDM containing approximately 4.7% human AB serum, around 10 IU/ml IL-2 and gentamicin. SARS-CoV-2 spike-specific CD4+ TCR repertoires were compared before and after mRNA vaccination in COVID-19 convalescent patients and in infection-naive vaccine recipients.

Worth noting for this clone: The clone's antigen remains unknown. No base quality information exists; no much larger clone differs at one position.

Study-wide conclusions, independent of this receptor: Marked clonal contraction was observed in both infection-induced and vaccine-induced clones at late post-vaccination timepoints, consistent with waning T cell responses. Limitations of the study were the small number of convalescent patients and the absence of early post-infection timepoints. Among convalescent patients, the spike-reactive repertoire after vaccination was made up mainly of new vaccine-induced clones that were largely distinct from the clones induced by infection.

After more than 9 days of culture, CD4+ T cells were isolated with the EasySep CD4+ T cell isolation kit. Convalescent patients had PCR-confirmed SARS-CoV-2 infection between March and December 2020, before Alpha, Beta and Delta variants emerged in the United States. Half of the culture medium was replaced with fresh IL-2-containing medium on days 3 and 7. Unless noted otherwise, every peptide stimulation condition was grown in triplicate wells. Using Ficoll-Paque Plus gradient centrifugation, PBMC were separated from whole blood and then either used fresh or cryopreserved at -140C. The QIAamp micro DNA kit was used to extract genomic DNA from the cultured CD4+ T cells. Libraries came from the immunoSEQ multiplex PCR assay. DNA from the CD4+ T cells that had been cultured and isolated underwent TCR beta CDR3 sequencing. As for how the authors treated the data: Non-productive TCR sequences were discarded, and reads were trimmed to the CDR3 region, with only CDR3s of 7 or more amino acids retained. Antigen-specific clonotypes were identified with the MANAFEST web app by comparing expansion in peptide wells against reference cultures. For clones to be considered positive, expansion at FDR<0.05 versus reference and all other wells, an odds ratio above 5, and a frequency above 0.1% in two replicate wells were required. Cross-reactive clonotypes were defined as significantly expanded in SARS-CoV-2 spike wells and in at least one common cold coronavirus spike condition. Levenshtein distance calculated with the stringdist R package was used to assess CDR3 similarity, and unrooted trees were constructed with ape in R 3.6.1. Sourced from immuneACCESS, this table was stored by TCRdb with only in-frame sequences that have V and J called. A share of the clones is absent; for the studies checked, an unresolved V gene accounts for under half, and the remainder has no known explanation. D and trimming come from the DNA, and the V and J calls and clone size come from that table. The sample table holds tens of thousands of clones, of which more than 60% were seen once. The ten largest clones add up to roughly 23% of the sample.

Reading from cysteine to phenylalanine, the CDR3 counts 13 amino acids. Only CDR3 DNA is held: 39 bases, read in frame from base 1. The junction shows trimming of 6 bases on V and 6 bases on J, plus 14 bases between the germline ends. This receptor was taken from a human donor who had a prior SARS-CoV-2 infection. The source was CD4+ T cells from PBMCs cultured without peptide, collected before COVID-19 vaccination. Recombination joined TRBV12-3 or TRBV12-4 with TRBJ1-2, and perhaps TRBD1 as D gene, on 5 matching bases. In nucleotide form, the sequence is TGTGCCAGCAGGACCGTTCGGGGGAATGGCTACACCTTC. Its protein product is CASRTVRGNGYTF.